This TCR beta chain was recorded in a study of CD8 T cells in Susac syndrome. After removal of 6 bases from V and 6 bases from J, the junction contained 6 bases not matched to a gene. This CDR3 has 15 amino acids. CDR1 and CDR2 from the germline V gene are LGHNT and FRNRAP. RNA was extracted with the RNeasy kit, and a quantity of 0.5 to 1 ug was reverse transcribed using random hexamers. TCRdb reprocessed the immunoSEQ multiplex PCR reads via MiXCR and lists one record per CDR3 protein. The data show 160,000 or so distinct CDR3 sequences, about 94% seen once. TCR beta from blood CD8+ and CD4+ T cells was sequenced. Healthy donors formed controls matched for age and sex.

Source material: CD4+ T cells from PBMCs. V and J are TRBV12-5 and TRBJ1-5; 12 bases align to TRBD1. The clonotype originates from a human donor in good health. The CDR3 loop is CASGRGQGAGQPQHF. The CDR3 nucleotides read TGTGCTAGTGGCCGGGGACAGGGGGCAGGTCAGCCCCAGCATTTT.